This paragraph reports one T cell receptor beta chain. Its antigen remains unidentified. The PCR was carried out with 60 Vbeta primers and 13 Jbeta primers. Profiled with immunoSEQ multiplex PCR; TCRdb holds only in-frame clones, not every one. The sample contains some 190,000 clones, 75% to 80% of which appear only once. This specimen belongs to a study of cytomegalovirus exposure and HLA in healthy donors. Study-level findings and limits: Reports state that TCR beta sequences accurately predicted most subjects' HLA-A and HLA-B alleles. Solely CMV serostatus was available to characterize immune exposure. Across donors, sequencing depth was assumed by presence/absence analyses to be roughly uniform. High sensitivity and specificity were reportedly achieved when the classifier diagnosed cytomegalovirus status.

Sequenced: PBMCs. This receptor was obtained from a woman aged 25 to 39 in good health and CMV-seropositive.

In nucleotides, the CDR3 is TGTGCCATCAGGGGTCAGGTGAACACTGAAGCTTTCTTT. Translation: CAIRGQVNTEAFF. V and J are TRBV10-3 and TRBJ1-1, with D hard to call. Germline V gives CDR1 ENHRY, CDR2 SYGVKD. V was cut by 6 bases and J by 0 bases, with 8 bases left in between. The CDR3 runs 13 residues.